This T cell receptor (beta chain) was found in a study of blood T cell repertoires in COVID-19. Across the study: There were acute and convalescent COVID-19 samples, and they came from the United States, Italy and Spain.

V shed 4 bases and J shed 5 bases, with 18 bases lying between them. In germline, CDR1 is SGHRS, CDR2 YFSETQ. The CDR3 totals 16 residues. Clones were read by immunoSEQ multiplex PCR, and TCRdb kept only the in-frame ones, dropping some. The sample has some 360,000 clones; roughly 90% are singletons. A Seattle source enrolled patients during active infection and followed them longitudinally. The chain uses TRBV5-1 and TRBJ2-2; a weak D match, TRBD2 (7 bases). Sequencing was done on a sample of peripheral blood. The TCR comes from a woman aged 55-69 years with COVID-19, enrolled during active disease. The CDR3, as DNA: TGCGCCAGCAGCGCCCTGGTTGGGGGGGCGACCGGGGAGCTGTTTTTT. Its protein product is CASSALVGGATGELFF.